The 25 T cell receptor beta chains below were found in one sample sequenced in a study of molecular identifiers for immune sequencing clone quantification. MiXCR, applied by TCRdb to the PCR reads, yields one record per CDR3 protein. Of about 300,000 distinct CDR3 sequences listed, over 20% are singletons. Sequenced material: naive CD8+ T cells from blood, with Jurkat cell RNA spiked in. Subset described: FACS-sorted CD8+CD4-CCR7+CD45RA+ naive T cells. The source is a human donor in good health. Some libraries in this study had Jurkat cell RNA spiked in.

This clonotype was detected many times. The J gene is TRBJ1-5, the V gene TRBV7-2, with D perhaps TRBD1 (6 bases). Trimming took off 2 bases at V and 6 bases at J, with 11 bases between the two ends. Germline V gene data show CDR1 as SGHTA and CDR2 as FQGNSA. The CDR3 covers 14 residues. The CDR3 coding sequence is TGTGCCAGCAGCTTATCTCCGGGGGCTCAGCCCCAGCATTTT. It translates to CASSLSPGAQPQHF.

The chain couples TRBV11-2 to TRBJ2-7; D ambiguous. Germline CDR1 and CDR2: SGHAT and FQNNGV. Trimming removed 0 bases from V and 2 bases from J, with 8 bases in between. The CDR3 has 14 amino acids. The CDR3 protein is CASSLDPGPYEQYF. The CDR3, as DNA: TGTGCCAGCAGCTTAGATCCCGGCCCCTACGAGCAGTACTTC.

This clonotype was counted at least ten times. The genes are TRBV4-1 and TRBJ1-2; 8 nucleotides line up with TRBD1. Losses at the gene ends were 4 bases for V and 2 bases for J; bases not matched to a gene: 6. Germline V gives CDR1 MGHRA, CDR2 YSYEKL. The CDR3 length is 15 residues. CDR3: CASSLQGAANYGYTF. CDR3 nucleotide sequence: TGCGCCAGCAGCCTTCAGGGGGCGGCGAACTATGGCTACACCTTC.

Many counts were recorded for this clonotype. DNA for the CDR3: TGTGCCAGCAGCCAAGATTTCCGACTAGCGGACCGATACGAGCAGTACTTC. Amino acids: CASSQDFRLADRYEQYF. The chain combines TRBV14 with TRBJ2-7; 9 bases agree with TRBD2. Germline V CDR1 and CDR2: SGHDN, FVKESK. V trimming: 0 bases; J trimming: 4 bases; junction bases outside the gene matches: 10. This CDR3 region has 17 residues. Looking up the rest from reference TRBV14 and TRBJ2-7 gives the full variable domain: EAGVTQFPSHSVIEKGQTVTLRCDPISGHDNLYWYRRVMGKEIKFLLHFVKESKQDESGMPNNRFLAERTGGTYSTLKVQPAELEDSGVYFCASSQDFRLADRYEQYFGPGTRLTVT.

This clonotype was counted many times. The chain uses TRBV7-9 and TRBJ2-3; 9 bases map to TRBD2. From germline, CDR1 is SEHNR and CDR2 FQNEAQ (reference sequence). The trim removed 1 base at V and 4 bases at J, leaving 3 bases unmatched. The length of the CDR3 is 15 residues. The chain's CDR3 is CASSLVAGEADTQYF. CDR3 bases: TGTGCCAGCAGCTTAGTAGCGGGGGAGGCAGATACGCAGTATTTT. Combining the CDR3 with reference TRBV7-9 and TRBJ2-3 gives the whole variable domain DTGVSQNPRHKITKRGQNVTFRCDPISEHNRLYWYRQTLGQGPEFLTYFQNEAQLEKSRLLSDRFSAERPKGSFSTLEIQRTEQGDSAMYLCASSLVAGEADTQYFGPGTRLTVL.

This clonotype was counted ten times or more. This chain connects TRBV12-3 or TRBV12-4 to TRBJ2-7, with D possibly TRBD2 on 6 matching bases. V dropped 6 bases and J dropped 4 bases, with 19 bases sitting between them. The CDR3 runs 15 residues. DNA for the CDR3: TGTGCCAGCAGCCACTCAGCGCGGGGATGGTACGAGCAGTACTTC. As protein: CASSHSARGWYEQYF.

Ten or more counts support this clonotype. Written as DNA, the CDR3 is TGCAGCGTCGCTGGGAGGAACACTGAAGCTTTCTTT. It specifies CSVAGRNTEAFF. The chain employs TRBV29-1 and TRBJ1-1; no clear D gene. The V gene lost 6 bases and the J gene lost 1 base, with 9 bases spanning the gap. The CDR3 extends over 12 amino acids. Germline V lookup: CDR1 SQVTM, CDR2 ANQGSEA.

About this clonotype itself: This sequence may be a read error, since a much larger clone differs from it by one base. The gene calls are TRBV4-1 and TRBJ2-7; D ambiguous. Looked up from germline, CDR1 is MGHRA and CDR2 is YSYEKL. The CDR3 spans 15 residues. The chain's CDR3 is CANSQVSGSSYEQYF. The CDR3 DNA reads as TGCGCCAACAGCCAAGTATCAGGTTCCTCCTACGAGCAGTACTTC.

The gene calls are TRBV6-2 or TRBV6-3 and TRBJ2-3; the D call may be TRBD1 or TRBD2 (5 bases each). Deletions cut 5 bases from V and 4 bases from J, with 13 bases between. The CDR3 extends over 14 amino acids. CDR1 is MNHEY, CDR2 SVGEGT, per germline. CDR3 in DNA: TGTGCCAGCAGTAAAATTAGGGGAGCAGATACGCAGTATTTT. It encodes CASSKIRGADTQYF.

This chain joins TRBV6-6 and TRBJ2-7, with D possibly TRBD1 on 5 matching bases. Germline values: CDR1 MNHNY, CDR2 SVGAGI (reference sequence). The CDR3 is 13 amino acids. Between the trimmed V and J ends, which lost 6 bases and 3 bases, there was a span of 12 bases. The CDR3 loop is CASSVSGFYEQYF. The DNA of the CDR3 is TGTGCCAGCAGCGTGTCAGGGTTCTACGAGCAGTACTTC.

A note on this clonotype: Possible read error: a much larger clone is one base away. The CDR3 does not close with the conserved phenylalanine or tryptophan, likely indicating a read error. Because the CDR3's place on the DNA is in doubt, the DNA is left out and the CDR3 is given as listed by TCRdb. V and J are TRBV5-4 and TRBJ2-5; the tabulated D call, TRBD1, remains unverified against the DNA. Germline V gene lookup returns CDR1 SGHNT and CDR2 YYREEE (reference sequence). Including both end residues, the CDR3 is 16 amino acids long. Here the CDR3 reads CASSLGLSGPQETQYL.

This clonotype was recorded many times. The chain uses TRBV6-6 and TRBJ2-7; D remains ambiguous. The germline V gene has CDR1 MNHNY and CDR2 SVGAGI (reference sequence). V lost 4 bases to trimming and J lost 3 bases, with 13 bases between them. The CDR3 covers 14 residues. Here the CDR3 DNA reads TGTGCCAGCAGTTCGGACGGGCCTGGCTACGAGCAGTACTTC. It encodes CASSSDGPGYEQYF.

Comment on this clonotype: This clone may be a read error of a much larger clone one base away. The chain's CDR3 is CASSYSNQDTEAFF. CDR3 coding DNA: TGTGCCAGCAGTTACTCGAACCAGGACACTGAAGCTTTCTTT. V and J are TRBV6-5 and TRBJ1-1, with no clear D. The length of the CDR3 is 14 residues. V lost 0 bases, J lost 3 bases, and 8 bases lay in between. Per the germline V gene, CDR1 is MNHEY and CDR2 is SVGAGI.

As to this clonotype: A much more abundant neighbour one base away suggests this may be a read error. No conserved phenylalanine or tryptophan is present at the end of the CDR3, so a read error is the likely explanation. CDR3 loop: CASSPTPYRVTDTQYI. In nucleotides, the CDR3 is TGTGCCAGCAGCCCAACCCCGTACAGGGTCACAGATACGCAGTATATT. The gene calls are TRBV7-9 and TRBJ2-3; perhaps TRBD1 as D (6 bases). In germline, CDR1 is SEHNR, CDR2 FQNEAQ (reference sequence). Trimming removed 5 bases from V and 2 bases from J, with 17 bases in between. The CDR3 runs 16 residues.

At least ten counts were recorded for this clonotype. The chain employs TRBV29-1 and TRBJ2-2, with 8 bases that match TRBD1. This CDR3 comprises 14 residues. Germline CDR1 and CDR2: SQVTM and ANQGSEA. Trimming at V came to 4 bases and at J to 7 bases, leaving 8 bases not matched to a gene. Written as DNA, the CDR3 is TGCAGCGTTGCGATACAGGGGGTCCGCGGGGAGCTGTTTTTT. Its translation is CSVAIQGVRGELFF.

This clonotype occurred a few times. V is TRBV21-1 and J is TRBJ1-1. TRBV21-1 represents a pseudogene. The CDR3 covers 16 residues. CDR3: CASSKVGPTGDTEAFF. The CDR3 DNA reads TGTGCCAGCAGCAAGGTAGGACCTACTGGGGACACTGAAGCTTTCTTT.

This clonotype was recorded at least ten times. J is TRBJ2-7 and V is TRBV14, with D unresolved. There are 15 residues in the CDR3. Germline CDR1 reads SGHDN; CDR2 reads FVKESK. With 1 base removed from V and 1 base from J, the gap between germline ends came to 11 bases. The CDR3 sequence: CASSQGRVRSYEQYF. The CDR3 coding sequence is TGTGCCAGCAGCCAAGGTAGAGTGAGGTCCTACGAGCAGTACTTC.

To note about this clonotype: An end of the junction differs from the germline gene, which may be a read error. The chain employs TRBV6-1 and TRBJ2-7; D is perhaps TRBD2 (6 bases). Germline CDR1 MNHNS, CDR2 SASEGT. The CDR3 is 14 amino acids. The CDR3 sequence: CASSVLACGYAQYF. The CDR3 DNA is TGTGCCAGCAGTGTCCTAGCGTGTGGATACGCGCAGTACTTC.

Worth noting for this clonotype: This may be a read error, as it is one base from a much larger clone. The chain recombines TRBV7-3 with TRBJ2-3; D is ambiguous. CDR3 length: 16 residues. V lost 1 base, J lost 1 base, and 12 bases lay in between. Germline CDR1 is SGHTA and CDR2 is FQGTGA. CDR3 residues: CASSLRWISGTDTQYF. CDR3 DNA sequence: TGTGCCAGCAGCTTAAGGTGGATTTCGGGCACAGATACGCAGTATTTT.

With regard to this clonotype: This may be a read error: a much more frequent sequence differs by one nucleotide. The chain recombines TRBV20-1 with TRBJ2-7, with D tentatively TRBD1 (6 bases). The germline CDR1 and CDR2 sequences are DFQATT and SNEGSKA (reference sequence). CDR3 length: 16 residues. CDR3 in DNA: TGCGGTGCTAGATCCAGCAGGGGTTTAGGGACCTACGAGCAGTACTTC. It is translated as CGARSSRGLGTYEQYF.

The V and J genes are TRBV19 and TRBJ2-3; 14 nucleotides line up with TRBD2. In germline, CDR1 is LNHDA, CDR2 SQIVND (reference sequence). V was pared by 6 bases and J by 3 bases, with 5 bases of the junction left unmatched. The length of the CDR3 is 16 residues. The CDR3 reads CASRGTSGSETDTQYF. As DNA, the CDR3 is TGTGCCAGTAGGGGGACTAGCGGGAGTGAAACAGATACGCAGTATTTT.

A note on this clonotype: It may be a read error: a sequence one base away is much more abundant. The chain employs TRBV5-6 and TRBJ2-1; no clear D. This CDR3 region has 11 residues. Germline loops: CDR1 SGHDT, CDR2 YYEEEE. In DNA, the CDR3 is TGTGCCGGCAGCTACTACAATGAGCAGTTCTTC. This codes for CAGSYYNEQFF.

This clonotype was seen more than once but under ten times. The V and J genes are TRBV27 and TRBJ2-7, with TRBD2 matching 9 bases. CDR3 length equals 14 residues. The germline V gene has CDR1 MNHEY and CDR2 SMNVEV (reference sequence). J gave up 6 bases and V 5 bases, and 8 bases lay outside the gene matches. CDR3 coding DNA: TGTGCCAGCAGTCCCGGGACTAGCCTCTCCGAGCAGTACTTC. Protein sequence: CASSPGTSLSEQYF.

This clonotype was observed many times. The chain recombines TRBV11-2 with TRBJ2-3; possible D gene TRBD2, 7 bases. CDR3 length equals 16 residues. Germline V gives CDR1 SGHAT, CDR2 FQNNGV. V lost 1 base and J lost 2, with 13 bases in between. The CDR3 sequence is CASSLGPGGPTDTQYF. CDR3 coding DNA: TGTGCCAGCAGCTTAGGCCCCGGGGGGCCCACAGATACGCAGTATTTT.

The sample holds many counts of this clonotype. The rearrangement links TRBV12-3 or TRBV12-4 to TRBJ2-7; 10 positions agree with TRBD2. CDR3 length equals 14 residues. V dropped 3 bases and J dropped 3; count of bases not matched to a gene: 2. CDR3 nucleotides: TGTGCCAGCAGTTTCGCTAGCGGGGGCTACGAGCAGTACTTC. Encoded protein: CASSFASGGYEQYF.